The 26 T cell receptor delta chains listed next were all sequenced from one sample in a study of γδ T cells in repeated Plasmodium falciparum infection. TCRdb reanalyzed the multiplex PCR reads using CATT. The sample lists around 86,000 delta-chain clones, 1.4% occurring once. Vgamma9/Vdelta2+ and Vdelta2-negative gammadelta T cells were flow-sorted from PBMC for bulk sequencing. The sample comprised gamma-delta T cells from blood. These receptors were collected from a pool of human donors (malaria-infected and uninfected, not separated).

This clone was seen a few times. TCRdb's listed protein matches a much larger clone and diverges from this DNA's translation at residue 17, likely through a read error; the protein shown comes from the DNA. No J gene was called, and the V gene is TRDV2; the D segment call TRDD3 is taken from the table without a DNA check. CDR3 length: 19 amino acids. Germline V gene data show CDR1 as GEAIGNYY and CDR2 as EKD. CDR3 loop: CACDTGVATLGTSTDKPIF. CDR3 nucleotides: TGTGCCTGTGACACCGGCGTAGCTACCCTGGGGACCTCCACCGATAAACCCATCTTT.

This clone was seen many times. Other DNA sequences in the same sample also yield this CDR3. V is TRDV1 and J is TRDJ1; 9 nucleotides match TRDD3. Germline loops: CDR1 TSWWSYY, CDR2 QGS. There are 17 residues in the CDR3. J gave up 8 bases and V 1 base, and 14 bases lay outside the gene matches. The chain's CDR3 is CALGEPPTIRGYGKLIF. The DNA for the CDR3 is TGTGCTCTTGGGGAACCGCCTACGATTAGGGGATACGGGAAACTCATCTTT.

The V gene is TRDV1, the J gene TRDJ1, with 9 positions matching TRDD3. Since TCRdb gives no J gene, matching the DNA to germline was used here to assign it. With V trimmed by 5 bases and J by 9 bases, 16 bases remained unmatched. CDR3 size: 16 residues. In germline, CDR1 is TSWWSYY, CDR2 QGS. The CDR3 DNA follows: TGTGCTCTTGGGCCACCCATTCCGAGGGGATACGCGCAACTCATCTTT. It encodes CALGPPIPRGYAQLIF.

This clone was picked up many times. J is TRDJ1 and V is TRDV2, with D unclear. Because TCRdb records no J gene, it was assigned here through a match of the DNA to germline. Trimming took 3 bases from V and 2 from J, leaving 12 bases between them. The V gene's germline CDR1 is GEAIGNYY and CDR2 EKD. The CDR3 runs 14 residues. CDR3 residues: CACDSRHCTDKLIF. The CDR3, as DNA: TGTGCCTGTGACTCTAGGCACTGTACCGATAAACTCATCTTT.

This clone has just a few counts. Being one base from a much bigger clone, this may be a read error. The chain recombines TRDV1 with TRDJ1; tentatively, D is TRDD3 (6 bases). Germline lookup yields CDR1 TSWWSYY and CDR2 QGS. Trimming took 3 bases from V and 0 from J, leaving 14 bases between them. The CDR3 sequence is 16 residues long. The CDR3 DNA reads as TGTGCTCTTGGGGACCCTGGGGACGGGAACACCGATAAACTCATCTTT. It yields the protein CALGDPGDGNTDKLIF.

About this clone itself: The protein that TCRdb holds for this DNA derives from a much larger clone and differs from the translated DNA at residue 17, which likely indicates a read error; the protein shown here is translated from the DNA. The CDR3 DNA reads TGTGCCTTTATTGGTCCCCGGTACTGGGGGATTTCAAAGTACACCGATATACTCATCTTT. Translated: CAFIGPRYWGISKYTDILIF. The J gene is TRDJ1, the V gene TRDV3, with TRDD3 identical over 10 bases. The CDR3 contains 20 residues. CDR1 and CDR2 from the germline V gene are TVYSNPD and GDNSRS (reference sequence). Together with reference TRDV3 and TRDJ1, the CDR3 gives the full variable domain: CDKVTQSSPDQTVASGSEVVLLCTYDTVYSNPDLFWYRIRPDYSFQFVFYGDNSRSEGADFTQGRFSVKHILTQKAFHLVISPVRTEDSATYYCAFIGPRYWGISKYTDILIFGKGTRVTVEP.

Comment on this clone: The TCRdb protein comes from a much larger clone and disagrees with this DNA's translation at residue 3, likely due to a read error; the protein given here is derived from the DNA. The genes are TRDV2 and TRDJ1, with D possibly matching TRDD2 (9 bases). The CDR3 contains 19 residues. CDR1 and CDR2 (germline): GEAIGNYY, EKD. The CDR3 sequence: CASDIVLPTGDTHTDKLIF. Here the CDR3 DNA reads TGTGCCAGTGACATTGTCCTTCCTACCGGGGATACCCACACCGATAAACTCATCTTT.

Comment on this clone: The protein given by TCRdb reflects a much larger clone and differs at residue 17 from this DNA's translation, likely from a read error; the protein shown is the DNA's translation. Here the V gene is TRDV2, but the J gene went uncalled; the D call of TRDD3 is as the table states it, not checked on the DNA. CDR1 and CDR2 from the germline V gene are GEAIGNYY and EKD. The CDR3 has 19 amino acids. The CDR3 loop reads CACDRRGYARSWDTRQVFF. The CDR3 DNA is TGTGCCTGTGACCGGAGGGGATACGCCCGCTCCTGGGACACCCGACAGGTGTTTTTC.

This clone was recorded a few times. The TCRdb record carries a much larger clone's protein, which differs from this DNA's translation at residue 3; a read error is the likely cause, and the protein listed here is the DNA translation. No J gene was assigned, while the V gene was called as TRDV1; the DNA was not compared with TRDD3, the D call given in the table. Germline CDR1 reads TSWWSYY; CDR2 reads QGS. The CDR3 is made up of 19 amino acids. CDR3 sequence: CAPGEPLVLVRSYTDKHIF. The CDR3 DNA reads TGTGCTCCTGGGGAACCTCTGGTCTTGGTCCGTTCCTACACCGATAAACACATCTTT.

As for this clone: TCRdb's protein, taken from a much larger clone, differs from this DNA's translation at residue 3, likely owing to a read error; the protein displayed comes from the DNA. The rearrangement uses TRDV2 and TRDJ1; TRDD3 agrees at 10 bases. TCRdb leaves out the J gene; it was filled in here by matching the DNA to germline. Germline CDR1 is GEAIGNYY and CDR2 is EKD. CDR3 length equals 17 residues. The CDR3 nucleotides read TGTGCCCGTGACTTTTACTGGGGGATCCAGTACACCGATAAACTCATCTTT. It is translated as CARDFYWGIQYTDKLIF.

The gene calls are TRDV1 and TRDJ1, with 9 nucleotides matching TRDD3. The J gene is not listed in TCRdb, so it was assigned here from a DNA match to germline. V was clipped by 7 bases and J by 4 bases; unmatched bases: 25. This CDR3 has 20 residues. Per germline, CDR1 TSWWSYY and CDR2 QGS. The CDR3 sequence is CALEGRWTYGGIHENDKLIF. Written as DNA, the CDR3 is TGTGCTCTTGAGGGGAGATGGACCTACGGGGGGATACACGAGAACGATAAACTCATCTTT.

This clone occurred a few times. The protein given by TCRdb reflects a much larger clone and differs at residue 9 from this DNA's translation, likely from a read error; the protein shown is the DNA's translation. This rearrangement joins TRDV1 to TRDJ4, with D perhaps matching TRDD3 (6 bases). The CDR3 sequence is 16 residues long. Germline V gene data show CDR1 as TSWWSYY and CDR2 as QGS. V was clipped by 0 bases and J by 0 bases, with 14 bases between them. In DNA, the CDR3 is TGTGCTCTTGGGGAACTCGGGGGACTCCCGGCCAGACCCCTGATCTTT. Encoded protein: CALGELGGLPARPLIF.

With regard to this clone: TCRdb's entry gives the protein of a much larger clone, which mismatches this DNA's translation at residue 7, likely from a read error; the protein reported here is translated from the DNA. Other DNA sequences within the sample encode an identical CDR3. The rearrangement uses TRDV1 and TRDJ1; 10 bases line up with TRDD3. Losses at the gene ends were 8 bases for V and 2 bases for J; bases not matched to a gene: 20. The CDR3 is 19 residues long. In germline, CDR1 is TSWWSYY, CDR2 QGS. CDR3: CALTLKCPGGYAVTDKLIF. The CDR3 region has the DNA TGTGCTCTTACATTAAAATGCCCAGGGGGATACGCGGTTACCGATAAACTCATCTTT.

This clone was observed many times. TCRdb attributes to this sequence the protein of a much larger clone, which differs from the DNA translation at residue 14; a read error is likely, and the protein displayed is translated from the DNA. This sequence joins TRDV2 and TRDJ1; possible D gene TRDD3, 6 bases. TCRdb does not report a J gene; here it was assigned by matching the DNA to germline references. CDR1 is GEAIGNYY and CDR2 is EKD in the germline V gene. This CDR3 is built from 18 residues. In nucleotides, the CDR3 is TGTGCCTGTGACACCGTAAGTCAAGGGGGAAAGTACACCGGTAAACTCATCTTT. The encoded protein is CACDTVSQGGKYTGKLIF.

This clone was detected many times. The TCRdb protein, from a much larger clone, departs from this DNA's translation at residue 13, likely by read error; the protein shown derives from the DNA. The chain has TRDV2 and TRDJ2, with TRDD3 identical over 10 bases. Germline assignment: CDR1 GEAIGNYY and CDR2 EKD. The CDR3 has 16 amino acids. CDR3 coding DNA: TGTGCCTGTGACACCGTGGGGGATACTTTGACAGCACGACTCTTCTTT. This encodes CACDTVGDTLTARLFF.

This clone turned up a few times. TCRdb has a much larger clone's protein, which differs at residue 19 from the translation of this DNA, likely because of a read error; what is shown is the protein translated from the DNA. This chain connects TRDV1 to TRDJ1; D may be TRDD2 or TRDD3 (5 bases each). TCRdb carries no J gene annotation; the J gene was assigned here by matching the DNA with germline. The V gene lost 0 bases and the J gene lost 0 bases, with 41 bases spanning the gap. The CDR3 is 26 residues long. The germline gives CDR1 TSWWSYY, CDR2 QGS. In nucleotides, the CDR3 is TGTGCTCTTGGGGAACTCTCCAGGACCTACCGGACGGACTACCCGTACTGGAGGTGGTACACCGATAAACTCATCTTT. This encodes CALGELSRTYRTDYPYWRWYTDKLIF.

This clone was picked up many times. CDR3 region: CALGYLPRDEGYWGKLIF. The DNA of the CDR3 is TGTGCTCTTGGGTACCTTCCTAGGGATGAGGGGTATTGGGGCAAACTCATCTTT. This chain links TRDV1 with TRDJ1; 8 nucleotides agree with TRDD2. V shed 5 bases and J 8 bases; nucleotides not matched to a gene: 22. The CDR3 has 18 amino acids. Germline lookup yields CDR1 TSWWSYY and CDR2 QGS.

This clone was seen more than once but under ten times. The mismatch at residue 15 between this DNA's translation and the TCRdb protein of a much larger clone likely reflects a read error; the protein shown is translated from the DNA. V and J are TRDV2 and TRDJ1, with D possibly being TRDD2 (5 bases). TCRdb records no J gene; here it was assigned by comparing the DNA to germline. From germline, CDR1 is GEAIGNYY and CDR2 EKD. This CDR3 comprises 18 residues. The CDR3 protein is CACDTVAFGKSFTDELIF. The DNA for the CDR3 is TGTGCCTGTGACACCGTCGCCTTCGGGAAAAGCTTTACCGATGAACTCATCTTT.

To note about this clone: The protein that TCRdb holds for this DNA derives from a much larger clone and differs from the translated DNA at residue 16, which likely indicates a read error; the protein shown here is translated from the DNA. The CDR3 DNA follows: TGTGCTCTTGGTATCCCCTCGATCTACCCGAGATTCCCCCCGTCCCCTTTGACAGCACAACTCTTCTTT. It is translated as CALGIPSIYPRFPPSPLTAQLFF. This rearrangement joins TRDV1 to TRDJ2; D gene uncertain. In germline, CDR1 is TSWWSYY, CDR2 QGS. Deletions cut 6 bases from V and 0 bases from J, with 35 bases between. The CDR3 spans 23 residues.

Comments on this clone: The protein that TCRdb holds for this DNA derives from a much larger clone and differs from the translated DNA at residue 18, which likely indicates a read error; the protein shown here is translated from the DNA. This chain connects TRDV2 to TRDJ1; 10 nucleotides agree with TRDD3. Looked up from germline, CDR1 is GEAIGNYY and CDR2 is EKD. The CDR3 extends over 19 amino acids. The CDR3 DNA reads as TGTGCCTGTAGAGAAATTGGGGGATACCCACTATTGGACACCGATAAACTCACCTTT. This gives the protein CACREIGGYPLLDTDKLTF.

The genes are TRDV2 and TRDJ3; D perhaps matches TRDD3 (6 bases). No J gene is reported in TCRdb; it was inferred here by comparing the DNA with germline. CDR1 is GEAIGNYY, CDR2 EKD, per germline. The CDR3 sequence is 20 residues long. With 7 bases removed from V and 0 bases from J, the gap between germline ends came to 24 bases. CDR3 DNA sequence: TGTGCCTGCGACCGCGTAGTGGGGGGTACGCTCTCCTGGGACACCCGACAGATGTTTTTC. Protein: CACDRVVGGTLSWDTRQMFF.

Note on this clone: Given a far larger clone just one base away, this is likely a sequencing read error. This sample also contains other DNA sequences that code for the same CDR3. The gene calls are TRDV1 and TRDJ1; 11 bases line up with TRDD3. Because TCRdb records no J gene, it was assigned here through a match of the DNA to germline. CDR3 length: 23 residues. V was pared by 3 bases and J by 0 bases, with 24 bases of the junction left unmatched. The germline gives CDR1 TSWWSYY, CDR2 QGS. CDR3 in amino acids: CALGERAFRILGDMEGYTDKLIF. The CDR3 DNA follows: TGTGCTCTTGGGGAGCGGGCCTTCCGAATACTGGGGGATATGGAGGGGTACACCGATAAACTCATCTTT.

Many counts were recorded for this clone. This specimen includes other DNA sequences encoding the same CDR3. CDR3: CACDTVGGEYTDKLIF. CDR3 sequence (DNA): TGTGCCTGTGACACCGTAGGGGGAGAGTACACCGATAAACTCATCTTT. The chain uses TRDV2 and TRDJ1; perhaps TRDD3 as D (6 bases). With 0 bases removed from V and 0 bases from J, the gap between germline ends came to 13 bases. Per germline, CDR1 GEAIGNYY and CDR2 EKD. CDR3 length: 16 residues.

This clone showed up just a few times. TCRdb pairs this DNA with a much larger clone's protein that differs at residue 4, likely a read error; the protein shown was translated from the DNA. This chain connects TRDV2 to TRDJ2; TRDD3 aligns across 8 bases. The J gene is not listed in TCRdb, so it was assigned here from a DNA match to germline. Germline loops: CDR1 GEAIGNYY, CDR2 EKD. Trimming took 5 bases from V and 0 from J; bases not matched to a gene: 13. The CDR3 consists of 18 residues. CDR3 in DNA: TGTGCCTGTGGCAGGGTGGCGGGATACGAAGCTTTGACAGCACAACTCTTCTTT. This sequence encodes CACGRVAGYEALTAQLFF.

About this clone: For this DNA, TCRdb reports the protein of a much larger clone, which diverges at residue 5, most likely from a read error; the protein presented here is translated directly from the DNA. The CDR3: CACDTLGDRVLADKLIF. The CDR3 DNA sequence: TGTGCCTGTGACACTCTGGGGGATAGGGTGTTAGCCGATAAACTCATCTTT. The chain links TRDV2 to TRDJ1, with 10 bases aligning to TRDD3. TCRdb is silent on the J gene; assignment here came from matching the DNA to germline. The ends lost 1 base at V and 3 bases at J; junction bases unmatched: 10. CDR1 is GEAIGNYY and CDR2 is EKD in the germline V gene. CDR3 length: 17 amino acids.

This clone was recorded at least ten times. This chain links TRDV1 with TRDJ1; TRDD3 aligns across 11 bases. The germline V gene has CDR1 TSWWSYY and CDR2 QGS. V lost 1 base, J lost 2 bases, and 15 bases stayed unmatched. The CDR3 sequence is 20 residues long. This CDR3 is CALGEPNWGIESSGTDKLIF. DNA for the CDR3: TGTGCTCTTGGGGAACCGAACTGGGGGATAGAAAGTTCGGGAACCGATAAACTCATCTTT.